This TCR beta chain was identified during a study of shared clonotypes between healthy human individuals. Positive CCR7 selection of CD45RO-negative cells yielded the naive CD8 cells, and terminally differentiated effector memory CD45RA+ cells were excluded. This CDR3 is 14 amino acids long. J gave up 4 bases and V 3 bases, and 6 bases lay outside the gene matches. The germline gives CDR1 MNHEY, CDR2 SMNVEV (reference sequence). Findings and limits, study-wide: Donor clonotype sharing was expected to depend on sequencing depth.

On this clone itself: No antigen is known for it.

It was at deep level that the assay was run. In the source study's methods: ImmunoSEQ output lacked quality scores and full-length reads, limiting matched filtering. Libraries were prepared by immunoSEQ multiplex PCR; TCRdb keeps only in-frame clonotypes and omits some of them. Clone size and V and J calls were adopted from that table, with D and trimming inferred from the DNA. The data contain 550,000 to 650,000 clones, roughly 95% of them singletons. This sequence was found in a young woman in good health. V gene TRBV27 combines with J gene TRBJ2-7, with 7 bases lining up with TRBD1. Specimen: naive CD8+ T cells sorted from blood. This CDR3 is CASSFKTGRYEQYF. The CDR3 DNA follows: TGTGCCAGCAGTTTCAAGACAGGGCGGTACGAGCAGTACTTC.